This TCR beta chain was profiled in a study of radiotherapy plus CTLA-4 blockade in lung cancer (dated by TCRdb to between 2017 and 2018). Context from the whole study: Among enrolled patients, 15% to 20% had an objective response and around 33% reached disease control.

Concerning this clone itself: What antigen it recognizes has not been identified. No base qualities exist here, and no much larger clone lies one base off it.

Library preparation was by the immunoSEQ multiplex PCR assay. Drawn from immuneACCESS, this table holds only the in-frame rearrangements with V and J called that TCRdb kept. Clones are partly lost; checked studies trace under half to an unresolved V gene and leave the rest unexplained. Here the sample has just under 60,000 clones; over 65% occur a single time. Of the sample, less than 4% falls within the top ten clones. In this study, focal radiation therapy paired with CTLA-4 blockade (ipilimumab) was tested in patients who had chemo-refractory metastatic non-small-cell lung cancer. Beyond this particular receptor, the publication reports: The strongest predictors of response, as reported, were early dynamic changes in blood T cell clones along with a rise in serum interferon-beta after radiation. After treatment with radiotherapy and ipilimumab, TCR clones that originated in tumors expanded in peripheral blood.

The TCR originated in a human donor with non-small cell lung cancer who had a partial response to radiotherapy plus ipilimumab. The sequenced sample was peripheral blood, obtained from a patient treated with radiotherapy plus ipilimumab.

The CDR3 corresponds to CASTEGGVRYGYTF. The bases read TGTGCTTCAACAGAGGGGGGGGTCCGCTATGGCTACACCTTC. The rearrangement combines TRBV19 with TRBJ1-2; matching of 6 bases hints at TRBD1 as the D gene. The CDR3 has 14 amino acids, counting the end cysteine and phenylalanine. This entry keeps only the CDR3 DNA: 42 bases, framed from base 1. CDR1 and CDR2, per the germline V gene (reference sequence), are LNHDA and SQIVND.